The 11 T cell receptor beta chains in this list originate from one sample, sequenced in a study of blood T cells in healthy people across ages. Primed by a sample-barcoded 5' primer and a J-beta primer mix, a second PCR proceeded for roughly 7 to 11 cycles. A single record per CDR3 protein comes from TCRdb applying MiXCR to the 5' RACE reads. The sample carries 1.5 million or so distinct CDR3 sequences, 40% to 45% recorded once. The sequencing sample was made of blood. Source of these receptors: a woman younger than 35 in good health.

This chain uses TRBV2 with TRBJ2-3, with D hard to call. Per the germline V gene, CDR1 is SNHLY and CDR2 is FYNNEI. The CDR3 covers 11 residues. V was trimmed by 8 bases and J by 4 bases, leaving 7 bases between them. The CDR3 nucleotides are TGTGCCAGCCTAGACGCAGATACGCAGTATTTT. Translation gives CASLDADTQYF.

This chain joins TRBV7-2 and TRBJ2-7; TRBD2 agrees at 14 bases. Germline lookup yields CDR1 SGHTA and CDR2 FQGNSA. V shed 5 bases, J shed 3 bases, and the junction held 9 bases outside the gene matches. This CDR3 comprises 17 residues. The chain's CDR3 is CASSPGTSGSFVYEQYF. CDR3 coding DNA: TGTGCCAGCAGCCCGGGGACTAGCGGGAGTTTTGTCTACGAGCAGTACTTC.

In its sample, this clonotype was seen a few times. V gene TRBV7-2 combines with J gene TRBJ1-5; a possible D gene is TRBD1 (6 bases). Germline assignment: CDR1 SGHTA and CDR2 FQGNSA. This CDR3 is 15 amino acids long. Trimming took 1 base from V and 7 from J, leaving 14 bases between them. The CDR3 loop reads CASSLVSGEWQPQHF. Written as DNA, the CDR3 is TGTGCCAGCAGCTTAGTGTCAGGGGAGTGGCAGCCCCAGCATTTT.

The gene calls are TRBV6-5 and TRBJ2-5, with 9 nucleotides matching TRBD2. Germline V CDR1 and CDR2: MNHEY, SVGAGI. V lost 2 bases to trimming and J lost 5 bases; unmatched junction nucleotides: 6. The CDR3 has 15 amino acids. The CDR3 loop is CASSYRTSVLETQYF. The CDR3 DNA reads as TGTGCCAGCAGTTACCGGACTAGCGTTTTGGAGACCCAGTACTTC.

The CDR3 spells CASSYSSLFTGTEAFF. CDR3 nucleotides: TGTGCCAGCAGTTACTCTAGTCTCTTTACAGGGACTGAAGCTTTCTTT. This sequence joins TRBV6-5 and TRBJ1-1, with D maybe TRBD1 (6 bases). The CDR3 runs 16 residues. V lost 0 bases and J 5 bases, leaving 16 bases between the germline ends. Germline CDR1 MNHEY, CDR2 SVGAGI.

CDR3 region: CASSEISGRGGDTQYF. The CDR3 DNA is TGTGCCAGCAGCGAAATTAGCGGGAGAGGTGGAGATACGCAGTATTTT. J is TRBJ2-3 and V is TRBV7-9, with TRBD2 matching 9 bases. The length of the CDR3 is 16 residues. V shed 5 bases, J shed 5 bases, and the junction held 11 bases outside the gene matches. The germline gives CDR1 SEHNR, CDR2 FQNEAQ (reference sequence).

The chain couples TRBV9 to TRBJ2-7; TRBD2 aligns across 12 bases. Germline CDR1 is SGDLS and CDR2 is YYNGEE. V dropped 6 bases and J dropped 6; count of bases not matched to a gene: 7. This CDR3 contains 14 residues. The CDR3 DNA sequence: TGTGCCAGCAACCTAGCGGGAGGGCCGGGCGAGCAGTACTTC. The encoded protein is CASNLAGGPGEQYF. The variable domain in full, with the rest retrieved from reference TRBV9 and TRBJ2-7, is DSGVTQTPKHLITATGQRVTLRCSPRSGDLSVYWYQQSLDQGLQFLIQYYNGEERAKGNILERFSAQQFPDLHSELNLSSLELGDSALYFCASNLAGGPGEQYFGPGTRLTVT.

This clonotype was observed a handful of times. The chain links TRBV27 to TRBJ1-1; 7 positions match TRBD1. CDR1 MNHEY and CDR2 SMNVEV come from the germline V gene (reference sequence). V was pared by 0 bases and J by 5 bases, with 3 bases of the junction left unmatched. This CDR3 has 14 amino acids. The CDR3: CASSLSQGWTEAFF. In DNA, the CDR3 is TGTGCCAGCAGTTTATCACAGGGGTGGACTGAAGCTTTCTTT.

Here the CDR3 DNA reads TGTGCCAGCTCACCGCTCACTTCTTTGACGAGCTCCTACAATGAGCAGTTCTTC. Amino acid sequence: CASSPLTSLTSSYNEQFF. The chain has TRBV18 and TRBJ2-1; D unresolved. Germline V gene lookup returns CDR1 KGHSH and CDR2 LQKENI. This CDR3 comprises 18 residues. The V end lost 3 bases, the J end lost 0 bases, and 18 bases lay between the germline ends. Supplemented by reference TRBV18 and TRBJ2-1, the full variable domain reads NAGVMQNPRHLVRRRGQEARLRCSPMKGHSHVYWYRQLPEEGLKFMVYLQKENIIDESGMPKERFSAEFPKEGPSILRIQQVVRGDSAAYFCASSPLTSLTSSYNEQFFGPGTRLTVL.

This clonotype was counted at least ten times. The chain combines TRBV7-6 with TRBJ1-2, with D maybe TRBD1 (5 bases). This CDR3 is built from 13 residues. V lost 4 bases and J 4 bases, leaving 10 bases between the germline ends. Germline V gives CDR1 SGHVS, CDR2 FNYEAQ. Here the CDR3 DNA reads TGTGCCAGCAGCTCCCCAGGGTTCTATGGCTACACCTTC. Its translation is CASSSPGFYGYTF.

The CDR3 DNA sequence: TGCGCCAGCAGCCAAGCTGTGTTCGGTGGGAGCTCCTACAATGAGCAGTTCTTC. It specifies CASSQAVFGGSSYNEQFF. The chain couples TRBV4-3 to TRBJ2-1; tentatively, D is TRBD2 (5 bases). This CDR3 has 18 residues. The V gene lost 1 base and the J gene lost 0 bases, with 16 bases spanning the gap. Germline assignment: CDR1 LGHNA and CDR2 YSLEER.